One and the same sample provided the 22 T cell receptor beta chains below, sequenced in a study of T cell responses to AZD1222 COVID-19 vaccine. Method: immunoSEQ multiplex PCR; TCRdb's copy keeps in-frame clones and lacks some. The table records some 140,000 clones, 85% to 90% of them present only once. The sequenced sample was peripheral blood, obtained on day 0 of AZD1222 vaccination. The receptors here all came from an adult in good health.

V is TRBV6-5 and J is TRBJ1-1; D gene uncertain. CDR1 is MNHEY, CDR2 SVGAGI, per germline. This CDR3 is 12 amino acids long. Between the trimmed V and J ends, which lost 7 bases and 1 base, there was a span of 7 bases. DNA for the CDR3: TGTGCCAGCACGGCGGGGAACACTGAAGCTTTCTTT. This translates into CASTAGNTEAFF.

The V call is TRBV10-3, the J call TRBJ1-2; D uncertain. The CDR3 extends over 16 amino acids. Trimming pared 3 bases from V and 0 bases from J, leaving 14 bases between. CDR1 is ENHRY and CDR2 is SYGVKD in the germline V gene. For the CDR3, the DNA is TGTGCCATCAGTGAAGCCATCGGAGCCGCTAACTATGGCTACACCTTC. Its translation is CAISEAIGAANYGYTF.

This CDR3 is CASRASYDTEAFF. CDR3 nucleotide sequence: TGTGCCAGCAGGGCGTCATACGACACTGAAGCTTTCTTT. The V call is TRBV6-5, the J call TRBJ1-1, with no clear D. Trimming removed 6 bases from V and 3 bases from J, with 11 bases in between. The CDR3 runs to 13 residues. Germline V gives CDR1 MNHEY, CDR2 SVGAGI.

The chain recombines TRBV6-5 with TRBJ1-5; TRBD1 might be the D (5 bases). CDR1 MNHEY and CDR2 SVGAGI come from the germline V gene. Trimming took 2 bases from V and 5 from J, leaving 10 bases between them. The CDR3 extends over 14 amino acids. CDR3 coding DNA: TGTGCCAGCAGTTACCTCGGGGGGGATCAGCCCCAGCATTTT. Residues: CASSYLGGDQPQHF.

The rearrangement links TRBV5-1 to TRBJ2-6; unclear D gene. Germline V gene sequence: CDR1 SGHRS, CDR2 YFSETQ. This CDR3 is 15 amino acids long. Trimming stripped 2 bases from V and 2 bases from J, with 8 bases between. The CDR3 bases are TGCGCCAGCAGCTTTTGGACGACTGGGGCCAACGTCCTGACTTTC. As protein: CASSFWTTGANVLTF.

V and J are TRBV19 and TRBJ2-7; perhaps TRBD1 as D (6 bases). The CDR3 consists of 12 residues. V gave up 8 bases and J gave up 6 bases, with 14 bases separating them. CDR1 is LNHDA and CDR2 is SQIVND in the germline V gene (reference sequence). CDR3 in DNA: TGTGCCAGTGCCCCGAACAGGGCCGAGCAGTACTTC. The encoded protein is CASAPNRAEQYF.

The rearrangement links TRBV7-9 to TRBJ2-7; 7 bases fit TRBD2. The J segment lost 0 bases and the V segment lost 2 bases, leaving 10 bases of the junction unmatched. This CDR3 contains 17 residues. The germline V gene encodes CDR1 SEHNR and CDR2 FQNEAQ (reference sequence). CDR3 DNA: TGTGCCAGCAGCTTATCCGCGGGAGCTCTCACCTCCTACGAGCAGTACTTC. Protein: CASSLSAGALTSYEQYF.

This rearrangement joins TRBV6-5 to TRBJ1-2; D is uncertain. Germline CDR1 and CDR2: MNHEY and SVGAGI. Trimming pared 4 bases from V and 0 bases from J, leaving 3 bases between. The CDR3 consists of 12 residues. CDR3 in amino acids: CASSLANYGYTF. DNA for the CDR3: TGTGCCAGCAGTTTAGCTAACTATGGCTACACCTTC.

The V call is TRBV25-1, the J call TRBJ2-1; D remains unclear. With 5 bases removed from V and 5 bases from J, the gap between germline ends came to 7 bases. The CDR3 is 12 amino acids. Germline loops: CDR1 MGHDK, CDR2 SYGVNS. CDR3 DNA sequence: TGTGCCAGCAGTAGGTATGACAATGAGCAGTTCTTC. Its protein is CASSRYDNEQFF.

J is TRBJ2-7 and V is TRBV5-4, with 10 positions matching TRBD1. The CDR3 has 15 amino acids. From germline, CDR1 is SGHNT and CDR2 YYREEE (reference sequence). V gave up 4 bases and J gave up 5 bases; unmatched junction bases: 9. The CDR3 nucleotides are TGTGCCAGCAGCCGACCCGGGACAGGGGTTAACGAGCAGTACTTC. Its translation is CASSRPGTGVNEQYF.

This clone has a handful of counts. The chain couples TRBV19 to TRBJ1-2; D may be TRBD1 (6 bases). Germline loops: CDR1 LNHDA, CDR2 SQIVND (reference sequence). Trimming took off 7 bases at V and 0 bases at J, with 12 bases between the two ends. This CDR3 comprises 14 residues. The CDR3 sequence is CASTSGQANYGYTF. The CDR3 nucleotides are TGTGCCAGTACCTCGGGACAAGCTAACTATGGCTACACCTTC. Full variable domain (remainder filled in from reference TRBV19 and TRBJ1-2): DGGITQSPKYLFRKEGQNVTLSCEQNLNHDAMYWYRQDPGQGLRLIYYSQIVNDFQKGDIAEGYSVSREKKESFPLTVTSAQKNPTAFYLCASTSGQANYGYTFGSGTRLTVV.

The chain combines TRBV11-2 with TRBJ2-7; TRBD1 is a possible D gene (5 bases). The V end lost 1 base, the J end lost 4 bases, and 14 bases lay between the germline ends. This CDR3 spans 15 amino acids. The germline V gene encodes CDR1 SGHAT and CDR2 FQNNGV. The CDR3 DNA reads TGTGCCAGCAGCTTAGCGCAGGGCTCGACTTACGAGCAGTACTTC. Amino acids: CASSLAQGSTYEQYF. Together with reference TRBV11-2 and TRBJ2-7, the CDR3 gives the full variable domain: EAGVAQSPRYKIIEKRQSVAFWCNPISGHATLYWYQQILGQGPKLLIQFQNNGVVDDSQLPKDRFSAERLKGVDSTLKIQPAKLEDSAVYLCASSLAQGSTYEQYFGPGTRLTVT.

The chain combines TRBV9 with TRBJ1-1; perhaps TRBD1 as D (5 bases). This CDR3 comprises 15 residues. Looked up from germline, CDR1 is SGDLS and CDR2 is YYNGEE. V dropped 4 bases and J dropped 2 bases, with 15 bases sitting between them. CDR3 loop: CASSPRGTVNTEAFF. The CDR3 DNA sequence: TGTGCCAGCAGCCCTCGCGGGACGGTCAACACTGAAGCTTTCTTT.

This rearrangement joins TRBV19 to TRBJ2-1; D possibly corresponds to TRBD2 (5 bases). CDR1 LNHDA and CDR2 SQIVND come from the germline V gene (reference sequence). The CDR3 contains 15 residues. Trimming took 5 bases from V and 7 from J, leaving 18 bases between them. In DNA, the CDR3 is TGTGCCAGTAGTTTCCCGGGATCCGGAAATAATGAGCAGTTCTTC. Its protein product is CASSFPGSGNNEQFF.

The V and J genes are TRBV27 and TRBJ2-1; D is perhaps TRBD2 (5 bases). Germline V gene data show CDR1 as MNHEY and CDR2 as SMNVEV (reference sequence). The CDR3 loop spans 15 amino acids. The V gene lost 0 bases and the J gene lost 6 bases, with 12 bases spanning the gap. CDR3 amino acids: CASSLSGLTTNEQFF. For the CDR3, the DNA is TGTGCCAGCAGTTTATCCGGACTGACCACCAATGAGCAGTTCTTC.

This chain uses TRBV12-5 with TRBJ2-3, with D unresolved. CDR1 and CDR2 (germline): LGHNT, FRNRAP. Trimming took 5 bases from V and 10 from J, leaving 10 bases between them. There are 11 residues in the CDR3. DNA for the CDR3: TGTGCTAGTGGTACCCCACCGTCGCAGTATTTT. It yields the protein CASGTPPSQYF.

The genes are TRBV28 and TRBJ1-4; D uncertain. Germline V gene data show CDR1 as MDHEN and CDR2 as SYDVKM. The CDR3 is 14 residues long. V was cut by 7 bases and J by 1 base, with 10 bases left in between. The CDR3 here is CASTRLETNEKLFF. DNA of the CDR3: TGTGCCAGCACAAGGCTGGAAACTAATGAAAAACTGTTTTTT.

In its sample, this clone was seen once. The CDR3 spells CASSLWRVPIYGYTF. The CDR3 region has the DNA TGTGCCAGCAGCTTGTGGAGGGTTCCAATCTATGGCTACACCTTC. V gene TRBV5-6 combines with J gene TRBJ1-2, with D unresolved. This CDR3 spans 15 amino acids. Germline V gene sequence: CDR1 SGHDT, CDR2 YYEEEE. The V and J ends lost 1 base and 4 bases respectively, with 14 bases between them.

The chain is built from TRBV28 and TRBJ1-6, with no clear D. The germline CDR1 and CDR2 sequences are MDHEN and SYDVKM. The CDR3 extends over 14 amino acids. V lost 7 bases and J 7 bases, leaving 14 bases between the germline ends. The CDR3 sequence is CASNDLAENSPLHF. CDR3 coding DNA: TGTGCCAGCAACGATCTGGCAGAAAATTCACCCCTCCACTTT.

This chain uses TRBV10-2 with TRBJ2-1; D unresolved. V was pared by 4 bases and J by 2 bases, with 9 bases between. There are 14 residues in the CDR3. CDR1 and CDR2 from the germline V gene are WSHSY and SAAADI. The CDR3 coding sequence is TGCGCCAGCAGTGCCCTAAGGACCTACAATGAGCAGTTCTTC. This gives the protein CASSALRTYNEQFF.

The rearrangement joins TRBV5-1 to TRBJ1-2; D uncertain. Germline CDR1 and CDR2: SGHRS and YFSETQ. The germline V and J ends were trimmed by 3 bases and 8 bases, with 26 bases remaining between them. The CDR3 is 17 residues long. The CDR3, as DNA: TGCGCCAGCAGCTCCCGTGATATGGGGTTCTCGTTACGCGGCTACACCTTC. It codes for CASSSRDMGFSLRGYTF.

The genes are TRBV5-1 and TRBJ1-5; D possibly corresponds to TRBD1 (5 bases). From germline, CDR1 is SGHRS and CDR2 YFSETQ. The germline V and J ends were trimmed by 3 bases and 6 bases, with 10 bases remaining between them. The CDR3 totals 13 residues. CDR3: CASSSGGGQPQHF. DNA for the CDR3: TGCGCCAGCAGCTCCGGCGGGGGTCAGCCCCAGCATTTT. The variable domain in full, with the rest retrieved from reference TRBV5-1 and TRBJ1-5, is KAGVTQTPRYLIKTRGQQVTLSCSPISGHRSVSWYQQTPGQGLQFLFEYFSETQRNKGNFPGRFSGRQFSNSRSEMNVSTLELGDSALYLCASSSGGGQPQHFGDGTRLSIL.